The present T cell receptor beta chain was sequenced within a study of cytomegalovirus exposure and HLA in healthy donors. The PCR had 60 Vbeta and 13 Jbeta primers. Sequencing used immunoSEQ multiplex PCR; TCRdb keeps in-frame clones, though not all of them. The sample carries fewer than 200,000 clones, more than 80% recorded once. The V end lost 5 bases, the J end lost 3 bases, and 15 bases lay between the germline ends. CDR1 is SGHNT, CDR2 YENEEA, per germline. This CDR3 contains 15 residues. This sequence originates from a woman aged 18-35 years in good health and CMV-seropositive. V usage is TRBV11-3 and J usage is TRBJ2-3, with D possibly TRBD2 on 5 matching bases. The specimen sequenced was PBMCs. The CDR3 loop reads CASSEGSWETDTQYF. The CDR3 DNA follows: TGTGCCAGCAGCGAAGGTTCTTGGGAGACAGATACGCAGTATTTT.